The 18 T cell receptor beta chains below all came from one sample that was sequenced in a study of T cell changes during pregnancy in multiple sclerosis (dated by TCRdb to between 2018 and 2021). Libraries came from the immunoSEQ multiplex PCR assay. Drawn from immuneACCESS, this table holds only the in-frame rearrangements with V and J called that TCRdb kept. Clones are partly lost; checked studies trace under half to an unresolved V gene and leave the rest unexplained. Within this sample are tens of thousands of clones, with roughly nine tenths of them counted one time only. About 0.85% of the sample belongs to the ten largest clones. The material sequenced was peripheral blood, taken before pregnancy. These receptors all stem from a female donor with multiple sclerosis, enrolled in a pregnancy study.

This chain uses TRBV6-4 with TRBJ2-7; tentatively, D is TRBD1 (6 bases). The CDR3 length is 13 residues. Trimming removed 2 bases at V and 6 bases at J, with 11 bases between. Germline V gene lookup returns CDR1 MRHNA and CDR2 SNTAGT. Here the CDR3 reads CASSDQIQGEQYF. The DNA of the CDR3 is TGTGCCAGCAGTGACCAAATACAGGGCGAGCAGTACTTC.

V is TRBV4-3 and J is TRBJ1-1, with D possibly being TRBD1 (5 bases). Looked up from germline, CDR1 is LGHNA and CDR2 is YSLEER. Trimming cost V 2 bases and J 0 bases, with 7 bases left between them. This CDR3 has 14 amino acids. The CDR3 region is CASSQQGMNTEAFF. The CDR3 DNA reads TGCGCCAGCAGCCAACAGGGCATGAACACTGAAGCTTTCTTT.

The CDR3 nucleotides read TGTGCCAGTAGGGGGACCGAAAGGGATACGCAGTATTTT. It codes for CASRGTERDTQYF. The chain employs TRBV6-5 and TRBJ2-3; a possible D gene is TRBD1 (6 bases). CDR1 is MNHEY, CDR2 SVGAGI, per germline. V was shortened by 9 bases and J by 6 bases, with 16 bases between the two germline ends. The CDR3 sequence is 13 residues long.

The chain couples TRBV5-1 to TRBJ2-3; 8 bases agree with TRBD2. Germline CDR1 and CDR2: SGHRS and YFSETQ. CDR3 length: 15 amino acids. V lost 5 bases to trimming and J lost 6 bases; unmatched junction nucleotides: 11. Written as DNA, the CDR3 is TGCGCCAGCAGTTCCCTCGGACTAGCCGCGGATACGCAGTATTTT. Its translation: CASSSLGLAADTQYF.

The genes are TRBV9 and TRBJ1-4; no firm D call. Germline V gene sequence: CDR1 SGDLS, CDR2 YYNGEE. Trimming shortened V by 6 bases and J by 0 bases, and 9 bases separated the two germline ends. The CDR3 consists of 14 residues. Written as DNA, the CDR3 is TGTGCCAGCAACCGGGAGCCAACTAATGAAAAACTGTTTTTT. Protein: CASNREPTNEKLFF. Supplemented by reference TRBV9 and TRBJ1-4, the full variable domain reads DSGVTQTPKHLITATGQRVTLRCSPRSGDLSVYWYQQSLDQGLQFLIQYYNGEERAKGNILERFSAQQFPDLHSELNLSSLELGDSALYFCASNREPTNEKLFFGSGTQLSVL.

The V and J genes are TRBV29-1 and TRBJ1-2; maybe TRBD1 (5 bases). CDR1 is SQVTM and CDR2 is ANQGSEA in the germline V gene. V was trimmed by 0 bases and J by 7 bases, leaving 15 bases between them. This CDR3 comprises 14 residues. CDR3 protein: CSVEERGRVGGYTF. The CDR3 bases are TGCAGCGTTGAAGAGCGGGGGAGAGTGGGTGGCTACACCTTC.

The J gene is TRBJ2-5, the V gene TRBV5-1, with TRBD1 matching over 7 bases. Germline V gives CDR1 SGHRS, CDR2 YFSETQ. V dropped 6 bases and J dropped 5; count of bases not matched to a gene: 7. This CDR3 has 13 residues. CDR3 DNA: TGCGCCAGCACTCCAGGGGGTGGGGAGACCCAGTACTTC. This translates into CASTPGGGETQYF.

The sample holds a few counts of this clone. This CDR3 reads CASSPGNTEAFF. CDR3 sequence (DNA): TGTGCCAGCAGTCCAGGGAACACTGAAGCTTTCTTT. V is TRBV6-5 and J is TRBJ1-1; no clear D. Germline CDR1 MNHEY, CDR2 SVGAGI. This CDR3 spans 12 amino acids. Trimming took 5 bases from V and 1 from J, leaving 5 bases between them.

The chain recombines TRBV6-1 with TRBJ1-2; D is undetermined. Between the trimmed V and J ends, which lost 0 bases and 8 bases, there was a span of 10 bases. The CDR3 length is 13 residues. Germline V gene data show CDR1 as MNHNS and CDR2 as SASEGT. This CDR3 reads CASSEAQARGYTF. The CDR3 DNA reads as TGTGCCAGCAGTGAAGCCCAGGCCAGGGGCTACACCTTC.

J is TRBJ2-5 and V is TRBV5-4, with 12 bases matching TRBD2. CDR1 and CDR2 from the germline V gene are SGHNT and YYREEE (reference sequence). V was clipped by 4 bases and J by 7 bases; unmatched bases: 11. This CDR3 is 16 amino acids long. CDR3 sequence reads: CASSLGLAGGRGTQYF. CDR3 bases: TGTGCCAGCAGCCTCGGGCTAGCGGGGGGGCGGGGGACCCAGTACTTC.

The chain uses TRBV7-9 and TRBJ2-1; D may be TRBD2 (6 bases). CDR1 is SEHNR and CDR2 is FQNEAQ in the germline V gene (reference sequence). The CDR3 is 14 amino acids. Trimming removed 5 bases at V and 8 bases at J, with 16 bases between. CDR3 residues: CASSTLPGEHEQFF. In DNA form, the CDR3 reads TGTGCCAGCAGCACCCTCCCGGGGGAACATGAGCAGTTCTTC.

In DNA, the CDR3 is TGTGCCAGCAGTGAGGCTAGCGTGCCATGGGAGACCCAGTACTTC. This codes for CASSEASVPWETQYF. This chain connects TRBV25-1 to TRBJ2-5, with D tentatively TRBD2 (6 bases). CDR1 is MGHDK and CDR2 is SYGVNS in the germline V gene. Trimming cost V 3 bases and J 5 bases, with 16 bases left between them. CDR3 size: 15 residues.

This clone came up once. The V call is TRBV7-2, the J call TRBJ2-7; D perhaps matches TRBD2 (6 bases). The CDR3 runs to 18 residues. V gave up 5 bases and J gave up 0 bases, with 23 bases separating them. Germline V gene lookup returns CDR1 SGHTA and CDR2 FQGNSA. CDR3 nucleotides: TGTGCCAGCAGCCCAGGCCCTCCATGGGGGAGGAGCTCCTACGAGCAGTACTTC. This codes for CASSPGPPWGRSSYEQYF.

The J gene is TRBJ1-1, the V gene TRBV5-4, with a weak D call TRBD1 (6 bases). Germline V gene sequence: CDR1 SGHNT, CDR2 YYREEE (reference sequence). The CDR3 runs 14 residues. V lost 7 bases to trimming and J lost 0 bases, with 13 bases between them. CDR3 DNA sequence: TGTGCCAGCGGATACAGGGACATGAACACTGAAGCTTTCTTT. This sequence encodes CASGYRDMNTEAFF.

The rearrangement joins TRBV6-5 to TRBJ1-2; 7 bases agree with TRBD1. Germline-derived CDR1 and CDR2 are MNHEY and SVGAGI. V lost 2 bases to trimming and J lost 6 bases; unmatched junction nucleotides: 9. CDR3 length equals 15 residues. The CDR3 region has the DNA TGTGCCAGCAGTTACGATCAATCCGGGACAGATGGCTACACCTTC. Its protein product is CASSYDQSGTDGYTF.

The rearrangement links TRBV6-5 to TRBJ2-2, with TRBD2 matching 11 bases. CDR3 length equals 15 residues. Germline lookup yields CDR1 MNHEY and CDR2 SVGAGI. Losses at the gene ends were 4 bases for V and 5 bases for J; bases not matched to a gene: 3. This CDR3 is CASSLTSGETGELFF. The CDR3 bases are TGTGCCAGCAGTTTGACTAGCGGGGAAACCGGGGAGCTGTTTTTT.

This clone was counted between two and nine times. V gene TRBV10-3 combines with J gene TRBJ1-2; 8 bases align to TRBD1. V trimming: 0 bases; J trimming: 5 bases; junction bases outside the gene matches: 5. The CDR3 runs 15 residues. CDR1 is ENHRY and CDR2 is SYGVKD in the germline V gene. The CDR3 loop reads CAISESRDRLYGYTF. CDR3 nucleotide sequence: TGTGCCATCAGTGAGTCCCGGGACAGGTTATATGGCTACACCTTC.

This clone has just one count. The chain is built from TRBV7-2 and TRBJ2-1, with 7 nucleotides matching TRBD1. Losses at the gene ends were 4 bases for V and 6 bases for J; bases not matched to a gene: 9. There are 15 residues in the CDR3. Germline V CDR1 and CDR2: SGHTA, FQGNSA. In DNA, the CDR3 is TGTGCCAGCAGCTACAGGGGCGAGTTCCCCAATGAGCAGTTCTTC. Translation gives CASSYRGEFPNEQFF. The whole variable domain, remainder taken from reference TRBV7-2 and TRBJ2-1, is GAGVSQSPSNKVTEKGKDVELRCDPISGHTALYWYRQSLGQGLEFLIYFQGNSAPDKSGLPSDRFSAERTGGSVSTLTIQRTQQEDSAVYLCASSYRGEFPNEQFFGPGTRLTVL.